The next 27 T cell receptor beta chains were all read from a single sample in a study of vaccination effects on CD4 cells after COVID-19. The antigens of these receptors remain unknown. Isolating CD4+ T cells followed approximately 9 days of culture. SARS-CoV-2 infection was confirmed by PCR in the person between March and December 2020. BNT162b2 vaccine or mRNA-1273 vaccine was given to participants in two doses. TCRdb's table, derived via immunoSEQ multiplex PCR, lists solely in-frame clones and lacks some. The table records around 50,000 clones, around 80% of them present only once. The material was CD4+ T cells from PBMCs cultured without peptide, obtained after COVID-19 vaccination. These receptors all come from a human donor who had a prior SARS-CoV-2 infection.

CDR3 nucleotides: TGTGCCAGCAGTCCTTGGACCGCCGGGGAGCTGTTTTTT. This encodes CASSPWTAGELFF. This chain uses TRBV27 with TRBJ2-2; no firm D call. The CDR3 extends over 13 amino acids. Per germline, CDR1 MNHEY and CDR2 SMNVEV (reference sequence). The germline V and J ends were trimmed by 5 bases and 6 bases, with 10 bases remaining between them.

The chain couples TRBV7-2 to TRBJ2-5; 7 positions match TRBD2. Germline CDR1 is SGHTA and CDR2 is FQGNSA. The CDR3 consists of 15 residues. V was clipped by 1 base and J by 2 bases; unmatched bases: 4. CDR3 DNA: TGTGCCAGCAGCTTAGAGGCTAGCGGACAAGAGACCCAGTACTTC. Protein sequence: CASSLEASGQETQYF.

The chain has TRBV5-1 and TRBJ2-5, with TRBD1 identical over 8 bases. The CDR3 runs 15 residues. Trimming removed 3 bases from V and 4 bases from J; junction bases left unmatched: 8. Germline-derived CDR1 and CDR2 are SGHRS and YFSETQ. Here the CDR3 reads CASSSQTGGRETQYF. CDR3 sequence (DNA): TGCGCCAGCAGCTCCCAAACAGGGGGTAGAGAGACCCAGTACTTC.

The chain employs TRBV11-3 and TRBJ2-3, with 8 bases aligning to TRBD2. This CDR3 has 14 amino acids. In germline, CDR1 is SGHNT, CDR2 YENEEA. The J segment lost 2 bases and the V segment lost 5 bases, leaving 3 bases of the junction unmatched. In DNA form, the CDR3 reads TGTGCCAGCAGCCCGGGGGGGGACACAGATACGCAGTATTTT. This translates into CASSPGGDTDTQYF.

In this sample, this clone turned up a few times. This chain uses TRBV3-1 (or the pseudogene TRBV3-2) with TRBJ1-1; perhaps TRBD1 as D (5 bases). CDR1 is LGHDT and CDR2 is YNNKEL in the germline V gene (reference sequence). V shed 3 bases and J shed 6 bases, with 8 bases lying between them. The CDR3 covers 12 residues. CDR3 amino acids: CASSHGGPEAFF. For the CDR3, the DNA is TGTGCCAGCAGCCACGGGGGTCCTGAAGCTTTCTTT.

The chain has TRBV5-6 and TRBJ2-2; tentatively, D is TRBD1 (5 bases). This CDR3 has 15 amino acids. From germline, CDR1 is SGHDT and CDR2 YYEEEE. V was trimmed by 0 bases and J by 4 bases, leaving 10 bases between them. In DNA form, the CDR3 reads TGTGCCAGCAGCTTGGTAGAAGGGGCCACCGGGGAGCTGTTTTTT. Translation gives CASSLVEGATGELFF.

The genes are TRBV19 and TRBJ2-1, with D possibly matching TRBD1 (6 bases). The germline CDR1 and CDR2 sequences are LNHDA and SQIVND (reference sequence). Trimming took off 4 bases at V and 8 bases at J, with 21 bases between the two ends. The CDR3 has 16 amino acids. CDR3 nucleotide sequence: TGTGCCAGTAGTAAGGGCCGAGGGACATCTCAAGATGAGCAGTTCTTC. The encoded protein is CASSKGRGTSQDEQFF.

This clone was found once. CDR3 nucleotide sequence: TGTGCCAGTAGTATGCGGGAGGATTTTTATACGCAGTATTTT. Its translation is CASSMREDFYTQYF. The chain is built from TRBV19 and TRBJ2-3; 8 positions match TRBD2. The CDR3 length is 14 residues. The trim removed 3 bases at V and 7 bases at J, leaving 6 bases unmatched. Germline CDR1 and CDR2: LNHDA and SQIVND (reference sequence).

The rearrangement joins TRBV18 to TRBJ2-5; D is uncertain. Trimming removed 3 bases from V and 3 bases from J, with 8 bases in between. The germline CDR1 and CDR2 sequences are KGHSH and LQKENI. The CDR3 is 13 amino acids. The CDR3 loop reads CASSPNWKETQYF. In nucleotides, the CDR3 is TGTGCCAGCTCACCGAATTGGAAAGAGACCCAGTACTTC. Variable domain in full (rest from reference TRBV18 and TRBJ2-5): NAGVMQNPRHLVRRRGQEARLRCSPMKGHSHVYWYRQLPEEGLKFMVYLQKENIIDESGMPKERFSAEFPKEGPSILRIQQVVRGDSAAYFCASSPNWKETQYFGPGTRLLVL.

The J gene is TRBJ2-7, the V gene TRBV18, with 13 bases fitting TRBD2. The CDR3 length is 16 residues. CDR1 is KGHSH, CDR2 LQKENI, per germline. V was clipped by 2 bases and J by 2 bases; unmatched bases: 3. The CDR3 is CASSPTSGGVAYEQYF. As DNA, the CDR3 is TGTGCCAGCTCACCAACTAGCGGGGGGGTGGCCTACGAGCAGTACTTC.

This chain links TRBV7-9 with TRBJ1-2; D might be TRBD1 (5 bases). Trimming shortened V by 5 bases and J by 8 bases, and 18 bases separated the two germline ends. The germline V gene encodes CDR1 SEHNR and CDR2 FQNEAQ (reference sequence). The CDR3 contains 14 residues. This chain's CDR3 is CASSEKVIGAGYTF. The CDR3 DNA reads as TGTGCCAGCAGCGAGAAGGTCATAGGGGCGGGCTACACCTTC.

The chain combines TRBV4-2 with TRBJ2-5; unclear D gene. This CDR3 is 19 amino acids long. Trimming removed 0 bases from V and 0 bases from J, with 20 bases in between. Germline V CDR1 and CDR2: LGHNA, YNFKEQ. The CDR3 region has the DNA TGTGCCAGCAGCCAAGATGCCAGCGCCAGTCGGGTGTACCAAGAGACCCAGTACTTC. This encodes CASSQDASASRVYQETQYF.

The CDR3 here is CASSTTKGVGQHF. The CDR3 DNA reads TGTGCCAGTTCGACTACCAAGGGGGTTGGCCAGCATTTT. The rearrangement links TRBV19 to TRBJ1-5, with D possibly TRBD1 on 6 matching bases. Germline V gene sequence: CDR1 LNHDA, CDR2 SQIVND (reference sequence). This CDR3 is built from 13 residues. Trimming took off 8 bases at V and 12 bases at J, with 20 bases between the two ends. The complete variable domain, with remaining parts taken from reference TRBV19 and TRBJ1-5, reads DGGITQSPKYLFRKEGQNVTLSCEQNLNHDAMYWYRQDPGQGLRLIYYSQIVNDFQKGDIAEGYSVSREKKESFPLTVTSAQKNPTAFYLCASSTTKGVGQHFGDGTRLSIL.

The J gene is TRBJ2-7, the V gene TRBV15; D may be TRBD1 (5 bases). This CDR3 comprises 15 residues. Germline loops: CDR1 LNHNV, CDR2 YYDKDF (reference sequence). The ends were cut back, 0 bases at V and 1 base at J, with 10 bases in the middle. The CDR3, as DNA: TGTGCCACCAGCAGAGATAAAGGGGTTTCCTACGAGCAGTACTTC. Its translation: CATSRDKGVSYEQYF.

This rearrangement joins TRBV19 to TRBJ2-3, with unresolved D. V lost 6 bases to trimming and J lost 1 base, with 17 bases between them. This CDR3 is built from 16 residues. Germline CDR1 LNHDA, CDR2 SQIVND (reference sequence). The CDR3 DNA reads TGTGCCAGTAGGCCTAGAGTAGGGCCCGGCACAGATACGCAGTATTTT. It yields the protein CASRPRVGPGTDTQYF.

The V call is TRBV7-9, the J call TRBJ2-5; 11 nucleotides align to TRBD2. The CDR3 extends over 14 amino acids. J lost 12 bases, V lost 2 bases, and 8 bases had no gene match. Germline assignment: CDR1 SEHNR and CDR2 FQNEAQ (reference sequence). The DNA of the CDR3 is TGTGCCAGCAGCTTACTAGCGGGGGGTATAAAGGAGTACTTC. It is translated as CASSLLAGGIKEYF.

The rearrangement links TRBV6-6 to TRBJ1-1; 8 positions match TRBD1. After removal of 6 bases from V and 5 bases from J, the junction contained 14 bases not matched to a gene. Per the germline V gene, CDR1 is MNHNY and CDR2 is SVGAGI (reference sequence). The CDR3 covers 16 residues. This CDR3 reads CASSDSDRGQGTEAFF. The CDR3 DNA reads as TGTGCCAGCAGCGACAGCGACAGGGGTCAGGGGACTGAAGCTTTCTTT.

The genes are TRBV5-1 and TRBJ2-7; 7 nucleotides line up with TRBD1. In germline, CDR1 is SGHRS, CDR2 YFSETQ. This CDR3 contains 14 residues. V lost 4 bases, J lost 2 bases, and 6 bases stayed unmatched. CDR3 nucleotide sequence: TGCGCCAGCAGCCCCTCGGGACAGACCTACGAGCAGTACTTC. It specifies CASSPSGQTYEQYF. The full variable domain, its missing parts supplied by reference TRBV5-1 and TRBJ2-7, is KAGVTQTPRYLIKTRGQQVTLSCSPISGHRSVSWYQQTPGQGLQFLFEYFSETQRNKGNFPGRFSGRQFSNSRSEMNVSTLELGDSALYLCASSPSGQTYEQYFGPGTRLTVT.

This clone has a handful of counts. This chain connects TRBV7-2 to TRBJ1-5; possibly TRBD1 for D (5 bases). This CDR3 spans 15 amino acids. The V gene's germline CDR1 is SGHTA and CDR2 FQGNSA. The V and J ends lost 3 bases and 2 bases respectively, with 11 bases between them. CDR3: CASSFSGTGNQPQHF. CDR3 coding DNA: TGTGCCAGCAGCTTTTCGGGGACGGGCAATCAGCCCCAGCATTTT. Drawing the rest from reference TRBV7-2 and TRBJ1-5, the complete variable domain is GAGVSQSPSNKVTEKGKDVELRCDPISGHTALYWYRQSLGQGLEFLIYFQGNSAPDKSGLPSDRFSAERTGGSVSTLTIQRTQQEDSAVYLCASSFSGTGNQPQHFGDGTRLSIL.

This chain connects TRBV4-3 to TRBJ1-2; maybe TRBD1 (5 bases). The CDR3 is 14 residues long. V lost 3 bases, J lost 7 bases, and 15 bases lay in between. Per germline, CDR1 LGHNA and CDR2 YSLEER. CDR3 coding DNA: TGCGCCAGCAGCCAGGGGCTAGTTGCAGGTGGCTACACCTTC. Its translation: CASSQGLVAGGYTF.

The chain is built from TRBV5-1 and TRBJ1-2, with TRBD1 as a possible D gene (6 bases). CDR1 is SGHRS, CDR2 YFSETQ, per germline. Trimming removed 4 bases from V and 6 bases from J, with 16 bases in between. This CDR3 spans 14 amino acids. This chain's CDR3 is CASSQRAGADGYTF. DNA of the CDR3: TGCGCCAGCAGCCAACGCGCAGGGGCCGATGGCTACACCTTC.

The chain uses TRBV21-1 and TRBJ1-5. TRBV21-1 is labeled a pseudogene. The CDR3 spans 17 residues. CDR3 DNA sequence: TGTGCCAGCAGCAAAGCGCGACAGGGAGGGAGCAATCAGCCCCAGCATTTT. Protein: CASSKARQGGSNQPQHF.

V gene TRBV19 combines with J gene TRBJ1-2; perhaps TRBD1 as D (6 bases). CDR1 is LNHDA, CDR2 SQIVND, per germline (reference sequence). The CDR3 extends over 11 amino acids. The V end lost 8 bases, the J end lost 8 bases, and 12 bases lay between the germline ends. The CDR3 region is CASEIGGGYTF. CDR3 DNA sequence: TGTGCCAGTGAAATAGGGGGAGGCTACACCTTC.

V gene TRBV6-6 combines with J gene TRBJ1-3, with D uncertain. The V end was cut by 5 bases, the J end by 3 bases, with 8 bases between. This CDR3 has 13 residues. Germline assignment: CDR1 MNHNY and CDR2 SVGAGI (reference sequence). CDR3 region: CASSRLNGNTIYF. DNA for the CDR3: TGTGCCAGCAGTCGACTGAATGGAAACACCATATATTTT.

The table lists this clone with a few counts. The rearrangement links TRBV18 to TRBJ2-7; D possibly corresponds to TRBD2 (6 bases). Germline loops: CDR1 KGHSH, CDR2 LQKENI. The CDR3 is 14 residues long. The V and J ends lost 4 bases and 4 bases respectively, with 14 bases between them. This chain's CDR3 is CASSLQWGEYEQYF. Here the CDR3 DNA reads TGTGCCAGCTCACTACAATGGGGGGAGTACGAGCAGTACTTC.

The rearrangement links TRBV5-1 to TRBJ1-2; the D gene is possibly TRBD1 (5 bases). The CDR3 spans 16 residues. Trimming shortened V by 4 bases and J by 3 bases, and 19 bases separated the two germline ends. Per the germline V gene, CDR1 is SGHRS and CDR2 is YFSETQ. CDR3 coding DNA: TGCGCCAGCAGCCCTGAACCGGGACGCAGATACTATGGCTACACCTTC. Protein product: CASSPEPGRRYYGYTF. Complete variable domain (other parts from reference TRBV5-1 and TRBJ1-2): KAGVTQTPRYLIKTRGQQVTLSCSPISGHRSVSWYQQTPGQGLQFLFEYFSETQRNKGNFPGRFSGRQFSNSRSEMNVSTLELGDSALYLCASSPEPGRRYYGYTFGSGTRLTVV.

The gene calls are TRBV2 and TRBJ1-1, with D perhaps matching TRBD1 (6 bases). This CDR3 spans 13 amino acids. CDR1 is SNHLY, CDR2 FYNNEI, per germline. Between the trimmed V and J ends, which lost 10 bases and 2 bases, there was a span of 14 bases. The CDR3 loop is CATTTGINTEAFF. In DNA, the CDR3 is TGTGCCACGACGACAGGAATTAACACTGAAGCTTTCTTT.